The T cell receptor beta chain under discussion was sequenced for a study of T cells in Graves' hyperthyroidism and ophthalmopathy. Study-wide results and limits: In blood, most of the thyroid clonotypes expanded above 0.001 were also present.

Template material for amplifying TCR beta CDR3 regions consisted of RNA transcripts. Initially, a first-round RT-PCR of the TCR CDR3 employed the HTBI primer set. MiXCR, applied by TCRdb to the multiplex PCR reads, yields one record per CDR3 protein. Among more than 500,000 distinct CDR3 sequences, approximately 14% were seen once, and the ten largest hold around 14%. PBMCs were collected from an approximately 9.2 ml volume of fresh peripheral blood. This clonotype was observed many times. The target antigen is unknown. The CDR3 has 14 amino acids. Germline V lookup: CDR1 ENHRY, CDR2 SYGVKD. V lost 5 bases to trimming and J lost 8 bases; unmatched junction nucleotides: 9.

The sample consisted of blood. The V and J genes are TRBV10-3 and TRBJ1-2; 9 nucleotides align to TRBD1. The TCR was taken from a woman aged 35 to 49 with Graves' hyperthyroidism. CDR3 DNA: TGTGCCATCAGTCCACAGGGGGCAGCTCAAGGCTACACCTTC. Amino acid sequence: CAISPQGAAQGYTF.